This T cell receptor beta chain was retrieved from a study of Graves' ophthalmopathy and Graves' hyperthyroidism. This clonotype was detected a few times. Its antigen is not identified. Amplification from RNA transcripts yielded the TCR beta CDR3 regions. HTBI primers served in a first-round RT-PCR, which a second-round multiplex PCR followed. One entry per CDR3 protein results from TCRdb running MiXCR on the multiplex PCR reads. The repertoire holds 240,000 or so distinct CDR3 sequences, with around 50% as singletons. Study-level findings and limits: Most thyroid-expanded clonotypes exceeding 0.001 frequency were also found in blood.

With a duration under 3 months, ophthalmopathy in the donors showed moderate-to-severe activity, CAS ≥3 and NOSPECS ≥4. Pregnant or lactating patients and those with other autoimmune diseases or uncontrolled infections were excluded. Germline V gives CDR1 SQVTM, CDR2 ANQGSEA. The V gene end was trimmed by 7 bases and the J gene end by 6 bases; junction bases not matched to a gene: 12. The CDR3 is made up of 15 amino acids. Sequencing used peripheral blood. This sequence joins TRBV29-1 and TRBJ1-6, with TRBD1 matching 7 bases. The origin of this receptor is an adult man with Graves' ophthalmopathy. CDR3 nucleotide sequence: TGCAGCGCCCCAGGGGGTTGGTTGTTTAATTCACCCCTCCACTTT. This encodes CSAPGGWLFNSPLHF.